These 23 T cell receptor beta chains were sequenced from one sample in a study of blood T cell repertoires in COVID-19. Assay used: immunoSEQ multiplex PCR; TCRdb lists only in-frame clones, some missing. The sample shows approximately 60,000 clones, 70% to 80% of them seen only once. The specimen sequenced was peripheral blood. Receptor source: a man over 45 with active or convalescent COVID-19.

The rearrangement uses TRBV6-5 and TRBJ2-7, with D tentatively TRBD1 (6 bases). CDR1 is MNHEY, CDR2 SVGAGI, per germline. The CDR3 has 11 residues. Trimming removed 11 bases from V and 6 bases from J, with 14 bases in between. The CDR3 sequence is CARPLGGEQYF. For the CDR3, the DNA is TGTGCCCGCCCCCTAGGGGGCGAGCAGTACTTC.

CDR3 coding DNA: TGTGCCAGCAGCCAAGCGCGAGCGGTCAATGAGCAGTTCTTC. Amino acids: CASSQARAVNEQFF. The J gene is TRBJ2-1, the V gene TRBV14; possible D gene TRBD2, 5 bases. This CDR3 has 14 amino acids. The V end lost 1 base, the J end lost 6 bases, and 10 bases lay between the germline ends. Germline V gene lookup returns CDR1 SGHDN and CDR2 FVKESK.

The CDR3, as DNA: TGTGCCAGCTCACCTAGTGGGACAGAAACCTACGAGCAGTACTTC. It translates to CASSPSGTETYEQYF. The chain recombines TRBV18 with TRBJ2-7; 7 positions agree with TRBD1. CDR1 KGHSH and CDR2 LQKENI come from the germline V gene. V gave up 3 bases and J gave up 2 bases; unmatched junction bases: 7. The CDR3 spans 15 residues.

The rearrangement joins TRBV5-5 to TRBJ2-5; TRBD2 might be the D (6 bases). Germline V CDR1 and CDR2: SGHKS, YYEKEE (reference sequence). Trimming pared 4 bases from V and 4 bases from J, leaving 11 bases between. CDR3 length equals 13 residues. Here the CDR3 DNA reads TGTGCCAGCAGCGACTTGGGAGGAGAGACCCAGTACTTC. Amino acid sequence: CASSDLGGETQYF.

The rearrangement links TRBV11-2 to TRBJ2-7; 8 nucleotides agree with TRBD1. The J segment lost 6 bases and the V segment lost 3 bases, leaving 4 bases of the junction unmatched. The CDR3 covers 13 residues. From germline, CDR1 is SGHAT and CDR2 FQNNGV. Here the CDR3 reads CASSLTGEGEQYF. The CDR3 nucleotides are TGTGCCAGCAGCTTGACAGGGGAAGGCGAGCAGTACTTC.

This clone was seen a few times. This chain connects TRBV19 to TRBJ1-1, with D possibly being TRBD1 (6 bases). This CDR3 contains 14 residues. The V and J ends lost 7 bases and 0 bases respectively, with 12 bases between them. Per germline, CDR1 LNHDA and CDR2 SQIVND (reference sequence). CDR3: CASIPGQMNTEAFF. CDR3 coding DNA: TGTGCCAGTATCCCTGGACAGATGAACACTGAAGCTTTCTTT. Combining the CDR3 with reference TRBV19 and TRBJ1-1 gives the whole variable domain DGGITQSPKYLFRKEGQNVTLSCEQNLNHDAMYWYRQDPGQGLRLIYYSQIVNDFQKGDIAEGYSVSREKKESFPLTVTSAQKNPTAFYLCASIPGQMNTEAFFGQGTRLTVV.

This clone appeared a few times. This chain uses TRBV3-1 (or the pseudogene TRBV3-2) with TRBJ2-2, with a possible D match to TRBD1 (6 bases). Germline CDR1 LGHDT, CDR2 YNNKEL (reference sequence). The CDR3 extends over 14 amino acids. Trimming took off 4 bases at V and 5 bases at J, with 11 bases between the two ends. CDR3 coding DNA: TGTGCCAGCAGCCGAGGACAGAATACCGGGGAGCTGTTTTTT. It encodes CASSRGQNTGELFF.

The chain employs TRBV19 and TRBJ2-3; 7 bases are a match to TRBD1. The V segment lost 7 bases and the J segment 5 bases; nucleotides outside the gene matches: 9. Per germline, CDR1 LNHDA and CDR2 SQIVND (reference sequence). The CDR3 totals 14 residues. The CDR3 nucleotides read TGTGCCAGTACCAGAGACAGGGTGGGAGATACGCAGTATTTT. This translates into CASTRDRVGDTQYF.

This chain uses TRBV19 with TRBJ2-1; 7 bases are shared with TRBD2. V lost 5 bases and J lost 7; bases outside the gene matches: 8. From germline, CDR1 is LNHDA and CDR2 SQIVND (reference sequence). This CDR3 region has 14 residues. CDR3 nucleotides: TGTGCCAGTAGTCTTTTAGCGGGTTCGAATGAGCAGTTCTTC. It codes for CASSLLAGSNEQFF. Full variable domain (remainder filled in from reference TRBV19 and TRBJ2-1): DGGITQSPKYLFRKEGQNVTLSCEQNLNHDAMYWYRQDPGQGLRLIYYSQIVNDFQKGDIAEGYSVSREKKESFPLTVTSAQKNPTAFYLCASSLLAGSNEQFFGPGTRLTVL.

This clone occurred a few times. V usage is TRBV30 and J usage is TRBJ2-2, with a tentative D call TRBD2 (6 bases). CDR3 size: 16 residues. Trimming took 0 bases from V and 4 from J, leaving 15 bases between them. CDR1 is GTSNPN and CDR2 is SVGIG in the germline V gene (reference sequence). CDR3 sequence reads: CAWSVAGRKGTGELFF. The CDR3 DNA is TGTGCCTGGAGTGTTGCGGGGAGGAAGGGCACCGGGGAGCTGTTTTTT. Filled out from reference TRBV30 and TRBJ2-2, the complete variable domain reads SQTIHQWPATLVQPVGSPLSLECTVEGTSNPNLYWYRQAAGRGLQLLFYSVGIGQISSEVPQNLSASRPQDRQFILSSKKLLLSDSGFYLCAWSVAGRKGTGELFFGEGSRLTVL.

The chain links TRBV18 to TRBJ2-3; D is ambiguous. Per germline, CDR1 KGHSH and CDR2 LQKENI. CDR3 length: 14 amino acids. V shed 0 bases and J shed 0 bases, with 4 bases lying between them. In DNA, the CDR3 is TGTGCCAGCTCACCACCGGCCAGCACAGATACGCAGTATTTT. It translates to CASSPPASTDTQYF.

This sequence joins TRBV6-2 or TRBV6-3 and TRBJ1-5; 8 nucleotides agree with TRBD1. The CDR3 loop spans 14 amino acids. V lost 5 bases, J lost 3 bases, and 3 bases stayed unmatched. Germline CDR1 and CDR2: MNHEY and SVGEGT. CDR3 DNA: TGTGCCAGCAGTGGACAGGGCGCCAATCAGCCCCAGCATTTT. This encodes CASSGQGANQPQHF.

The J gene is TRBJ1-1, the V gene TRBV2; D call uncertain. In germline, CDR1 is SNHLY, CDR2 FYNNEI. Trimming shortened V by 8 bases and J by 8 bases, and 9 bases separated the two germline ends. This CDR3 region has 10 residues. CDR3 region: CASGTVEAFF. CDR3 DNA: TGTGCCAGCGGTACTGTCGAAGCTTTCTTT.

This chain links TRBV5-5 with TRBJ1-2; D is possibly TRBD1 (6 bases). Per germline, CDR1 SGHKS and CDR2 YYEKEE (reference sequence). Between the trimmed V and J ends, which lost 2 bases and 4 bases, there was a span of 12 bases. The CDR3 spans 14 residues. The CDR3 region has the DNA TGTGCCAGCAGCTTTTTCCAGGGGACCTATGGCTACACCTTC. This sequence encodes CASSFFQGTYGYTF.

This sequence joins TRBV6-5 and TRBJ2-7, with 10 positions matching TRBD1. The length of the CDR3 is 13 residues. Trimming removed 8 bases from V and 3 bases from J; junction bases left unmatched: 4. In germline, CDR1 is MNHEY, CDR2 SVGAGI. In nucleotides, the CDR3 is TGTGCCAGCGGGACAGGGGTCGGCTACGAGCAGTACTTC. Encoded protein: CASGTGVGYEQYF.

V is TRBV11-2 and J is TRBJ1-2, with TRBD1 as a possible D gene (5 bases). Germline lookup yields CDR1 SGHAT and CDR2 FQNNGV. V was clipped by 0 bases and J by 3 bases, with 11 bases between them. This CDR3 is built from 15 residues. The CDR3 is CASSLDRTGDYGYTF. CDR3 coding DNA: TGTGCCAGCAGCTTAGATAGGACGGGGGACTATGGCTACACCTTC.

The genes are TRBV7-2 and TRBJ1-4, with D possibly TRBD1 on 5 matching bases. Trimming took 3 bases from V and 8 from J, leaving 10 bases between them. The germline V gene encodes CDR1 SGHTA and CDR2 FQGNSA. The CDR3 sequence is 13 residues long. The DNA of the CDR3 is TGTGCCAGCAGCTTCAGGGTGGGCGAAAAACTGTTTTTT. Translation: CASSFRVGEKLFF. Full variable domain (rest looked up from reference TRBV7-2 and TRBJ1-4): GAGVSQSPSNKVTEKGKDVELRCDPISGHTALYWYRQSLGQGLEFLIYFQGNSAPDKSGLPSDRFSAERTGGSVSTLTIQRTQQEDSAVYLCASSFRVGEKLFFGSGTQLSVL.

This sequence joins TRBV10-1 and TRBJ1-2; D perhaps matches TRBD1 (6 bases). Germline CDR1 WNHNN, CDR2 SYGVQD (reference sequence). The V gene lost 4 bases and the J gene lost 8 bases, with 14 bases spanning the gap. The CDR3 extends over 13 amino acids. The DNA of the CDR3 is TGCGCCAGCAGTGGGGCGGGGGCTGAGGGCTACACCTTC. Translating gives CASSGAGAEGYTF.

A word on this clone: The sample holds other DNA sequences that translate to the same CDR3. The chain is built from TRBV6-5 and TRBJ2-2; D is unclear. This CDR3 is 13 amino acids long. CDR1 is MNHEY, CDR2 SVGAGI, per germline. Trimming removed 2 bases at V and 6 bases at J, with 7 bases between. CDR3 sequence reads: CASSYTRAGELFF. As DNA, the CDR3 is TGTGCCAGCAGTTACACCCGAGCCGGGGAGCTGTTTTTT.

The genes are TRBV25-1 and TRBJ1-4; unclear D gene. V dropped 7 bases and J dropped 0 bases, with 12 bases sitting between them. Germline loops: CDR1 MGHDK, CDR2 SYGVNS. The CDR3 has 15 amino acids. CDR3: CASMSSLATNEKLFF. Written as DNA, the CDR3 is TGTGCCAGCATGAGTTCTCTCGCAACTAATGAAAAACTGTTTTTT.

The chain joins TRBV20-1 to TRBJ2-7, with 7 bases aligning to TRBD1. The trim removed 3 bases at V and 0 bases at J, leaving 5 bases unmatched. Germline assignment: CDR1 DFQATT and CDR2 SNEGSKA (reference sequence). This CDR3 has 14 amino acids. CDR3 protein: CSASDRAFSYEQYF. For the CDR3, the DNA is TGCAGTGCTAGTGACAGGGCCTTCTCCTACGAGCAGTACTTC.

The chain links TRBV15 to TRBJ1-5; D uncertain. Per germline, CDR1 LNHNV and CDR2 YYDKDF (reference sequence). V lost 1 base, J lost 6 bases, and 19 bases lay in between. The CDR3 covers 17 residues. The CDR3 nucleotides read TGTGCCACCAGCAGAGGCCCGGGGATGGATTTTGGTCAGCCCCAGCATTTT. Translated: CATSRGPGMDFGQPQHF.

The chain joins TRBV19 to TRBJ2-5; possible D gene TRBD1, 6 bases. V was trimmed by 8 bases and J by 1 base, leaving 14 bases between them. This CDR3 region has 14 residues. Germline lookup yields CDR1 LNHDA and CDR2 SQIVND (reference sequence). DNA of the CDR3: TGTGCCAGTTCTTGGGGCAGGGGCCAAGAGACCCAGTACTTC. Encoded protein: CASSWGRGQETQYF.